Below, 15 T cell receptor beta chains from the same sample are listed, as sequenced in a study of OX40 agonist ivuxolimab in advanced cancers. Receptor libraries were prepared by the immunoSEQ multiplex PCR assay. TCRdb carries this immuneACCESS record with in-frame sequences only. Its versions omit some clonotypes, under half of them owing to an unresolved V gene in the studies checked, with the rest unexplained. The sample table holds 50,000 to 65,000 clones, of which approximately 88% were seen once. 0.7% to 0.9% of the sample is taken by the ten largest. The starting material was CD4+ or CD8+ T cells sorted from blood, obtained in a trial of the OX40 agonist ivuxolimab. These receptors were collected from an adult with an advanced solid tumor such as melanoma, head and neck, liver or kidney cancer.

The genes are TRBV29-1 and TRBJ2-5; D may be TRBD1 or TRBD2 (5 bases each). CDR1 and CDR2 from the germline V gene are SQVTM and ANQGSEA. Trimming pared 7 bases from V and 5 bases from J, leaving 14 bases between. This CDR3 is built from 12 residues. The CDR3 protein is CSGLTGVETQYF. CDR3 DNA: TGCAGCGGACTAACAGGAGTGGAGACCCAGTACTTC.

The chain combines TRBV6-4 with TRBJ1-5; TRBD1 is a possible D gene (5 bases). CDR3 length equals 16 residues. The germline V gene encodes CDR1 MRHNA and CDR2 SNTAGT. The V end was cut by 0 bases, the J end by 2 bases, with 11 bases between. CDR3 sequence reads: CASSDSRGSRNQPQHF. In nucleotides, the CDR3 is TGTGCCAGCAGTGACTCGAGGGGTAGTCGCAATCAGCCCCAGCATTTT.

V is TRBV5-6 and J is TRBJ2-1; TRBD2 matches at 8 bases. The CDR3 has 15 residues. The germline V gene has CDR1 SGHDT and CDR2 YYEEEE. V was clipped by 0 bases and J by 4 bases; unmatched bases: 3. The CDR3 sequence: CASSLGVAGYNEQFF. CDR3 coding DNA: TGTGCCAGCAGCTTGGGGGTAGCGGGGTACAATGAGCAGTTCTTC. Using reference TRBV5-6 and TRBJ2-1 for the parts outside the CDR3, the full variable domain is DAGVTQSPTHLIKTRGQQVTLRCSPKSGHDTVSWYQQALGQGPQFIFQYYEEEERQRGNFPDRFSGHQFPNYSSELNVNALLLGDSALYLCASSLGVAGYNEQFFGPGTRLTVL.

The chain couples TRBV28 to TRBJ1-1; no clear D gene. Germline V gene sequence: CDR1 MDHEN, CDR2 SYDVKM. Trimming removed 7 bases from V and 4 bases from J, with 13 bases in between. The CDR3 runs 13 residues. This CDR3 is CASTLVVGTEAFF. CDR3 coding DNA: TGTGCCAGCACCCTCGTCGTGGGCACTGAAGCTTTCTTT.

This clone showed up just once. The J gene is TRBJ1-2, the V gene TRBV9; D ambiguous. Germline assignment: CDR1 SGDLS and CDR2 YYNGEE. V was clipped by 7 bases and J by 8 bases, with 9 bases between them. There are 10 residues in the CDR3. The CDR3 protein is CASYQEGYTF. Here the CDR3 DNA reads TGTGCCAGCTACCAGGAAGGCTACACCTTC.

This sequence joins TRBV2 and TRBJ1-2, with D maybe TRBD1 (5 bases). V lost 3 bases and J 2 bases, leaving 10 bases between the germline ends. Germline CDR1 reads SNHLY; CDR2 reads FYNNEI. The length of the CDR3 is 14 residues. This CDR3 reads CASSEGRENYGYTF. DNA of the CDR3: TGTGCCAGCAGTGAGGGCAGGGAAAACTATGGCTACACCTTC.

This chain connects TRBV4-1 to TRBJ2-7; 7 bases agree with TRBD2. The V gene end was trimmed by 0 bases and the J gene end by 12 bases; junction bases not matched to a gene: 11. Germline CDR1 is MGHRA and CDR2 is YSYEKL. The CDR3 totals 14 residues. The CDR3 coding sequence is TGCGCCAGCAGCCAAGATGGGTCGGTCGGGAGGCGGTACTTC. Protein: CASSQDGSVGRRYF.

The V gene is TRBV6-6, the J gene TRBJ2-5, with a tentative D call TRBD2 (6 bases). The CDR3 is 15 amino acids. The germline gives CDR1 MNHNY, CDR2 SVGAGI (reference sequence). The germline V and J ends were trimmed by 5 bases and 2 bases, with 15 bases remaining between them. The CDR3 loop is CASSPSTSSQETQYF. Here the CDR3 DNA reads TGTGCCAGCAGTCCATCAACTAGCAGTCAAGAGACCCAGTACTTC.

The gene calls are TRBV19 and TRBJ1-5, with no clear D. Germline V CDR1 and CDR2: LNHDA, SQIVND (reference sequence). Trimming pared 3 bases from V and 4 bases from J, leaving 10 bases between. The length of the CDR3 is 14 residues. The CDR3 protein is CASSMGLSNQPQHF. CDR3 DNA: TGTGCCAGTAGTATGGGATTGAGTAATCAGCCCCAGCATTTT.

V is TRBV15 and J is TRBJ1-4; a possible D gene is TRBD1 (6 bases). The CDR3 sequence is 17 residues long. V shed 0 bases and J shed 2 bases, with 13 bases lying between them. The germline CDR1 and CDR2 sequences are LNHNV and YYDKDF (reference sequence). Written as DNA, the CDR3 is TGTGCCACCAGCAGAGATCGAGGGGGACGTACTAATGAAAAACTGTTTTTT. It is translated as CATSRDRGGRTNEKLFF.

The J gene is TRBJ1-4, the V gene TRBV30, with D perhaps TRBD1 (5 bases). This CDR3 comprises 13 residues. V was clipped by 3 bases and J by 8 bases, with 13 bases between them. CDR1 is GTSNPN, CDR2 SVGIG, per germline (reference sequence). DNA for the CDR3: TGTGCCTGGAGCCGGGGGGTGGAGGAAAAACTGTTTTTT. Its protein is CAWSRGVEEKLFF. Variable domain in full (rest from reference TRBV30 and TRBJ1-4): SQTIHQWPATLVQPVGSPLSLECTVEGTSNPNLYWYRQAAGRGLQLLFYSVGIGQISSEVPQNLSASRPQDRQFILSSKKLLLSDSGFYLCAWSRGVEEKLFFGSGTQLSVL.

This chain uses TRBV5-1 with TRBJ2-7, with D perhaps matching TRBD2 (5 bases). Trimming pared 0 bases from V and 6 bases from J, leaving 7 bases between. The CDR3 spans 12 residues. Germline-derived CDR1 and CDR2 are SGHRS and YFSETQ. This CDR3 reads CASSLAGSEQYF. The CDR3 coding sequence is TGCGCCAGCAGCTTGGCTGGGAGCGAGCAGTACTTC.

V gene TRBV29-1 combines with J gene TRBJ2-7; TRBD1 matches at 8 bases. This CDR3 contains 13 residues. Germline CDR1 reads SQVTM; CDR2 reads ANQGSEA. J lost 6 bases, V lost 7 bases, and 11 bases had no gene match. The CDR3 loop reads CSGGAGTGSEQYF. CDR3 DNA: TGCAGCGGGGGGGCTGGGACAGGATCCGAGCAGTACTTC.

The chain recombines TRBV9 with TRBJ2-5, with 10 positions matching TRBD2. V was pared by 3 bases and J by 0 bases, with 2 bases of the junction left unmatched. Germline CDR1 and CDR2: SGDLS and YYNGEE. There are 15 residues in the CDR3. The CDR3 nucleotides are TGTGCCAGCAGCGGTAGCGGGGGGTACCAAGAGACCCAGTACTTC. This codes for CASSGSGGYQETQYF.

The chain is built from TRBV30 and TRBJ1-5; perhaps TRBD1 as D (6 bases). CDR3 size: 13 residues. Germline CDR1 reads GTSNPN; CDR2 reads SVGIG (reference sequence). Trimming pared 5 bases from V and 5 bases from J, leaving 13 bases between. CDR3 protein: CAWAGTLDQPQHF. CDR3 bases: TGTGCCTGGGCCGGGACACTCGATCAGCCCCAGCATTTT.